The clone carrying this T cell receptor (beta chain) counts as medium-sized. Antigen: not known. These data come from a study of vaccination and CD4 T cells after COVID-19. Study-level information: Investigators stimulated cells with overlapping spike peptides drawn from SARS-CoV-2, HCoV-NL63, HCoV-OC43 and HCoV-229E.

Treatment meaning: roughly 11-day PBMC culture with coronavirus spike peptide pools or control peptides (ViraFEST assay). From the unexposed donor, CD4+ T cells were collected ahead of the COVID-19 pandemic (2011-2018). Whenever cell numbers allowed, CD4+ T cells from unexposed donors were probed with SARS-CoV-2 S/N and four cold-coronavirus spikes. Trimming removed 10 bases from V and 5 bases from J; junction bases left unmatched: 9. The CDR3 has 13 amino acids. CDR1 KGHSH and CDR2 LQKENI come from the germline V gene. With the Oncomine TCR Beta short-read assay, DNA from cultured CD4+ T cells was sequenced. Via MiXCR, TCRdb re-called the PCR reads, giving one row per CDR3 protein. This table holds about 570 distinct CDR3 sequences, 15% found once.

This clonotype was obtained from a human donor in good health. Sequenced sample: CD4+ T cells from blood, cultured in vitro. This chain connects TRBV18 to TRBJ1-2, with TRBD1 identical over 8 bases. In nucleotides, the CDR3 is TGTGCCACCGGACAGGGAGATCATTATGGCTACACCTTC. This codes for CATGQGDHYGYTF.